This T cell receptor beta chain stems from a study of cytomegalovirus exposure and HLA in healthy donors (TCRdb year 2017). At the level of the whole study: An earlier analysis of some 620 of the donors reported approximately 260 Gb of sequence data and 117 million unique TCR beta sequences obtained from about 180 million T cells. An early release covering 550 to 700 HLA-typed donors comprised approximately 300 gigabases of sequencing data and tens of millions of unique TCR sequences. The later analysis used no new phenotypic data to find candidate immune exposures, relying instead on TCR beta sequences and their occurrence across donors. A handful of DR-DQ haplotypes were treated as single units for association and clustering because of strong linkage in the cohort. Every discovery cohort repertoire had been produced on one sequencing platform. Along with the approximately 700-subject first cohort, a separate validation cohort of roughly 110 different subjects was used. On average, around 200,000 unique TCR beta nucleotide sequences were sequenced per donor among 398 genotyped donors of the cohort, with around 19% of those sequences being non-productive. To predict cytomegalovirus infection status, the study combined high-throughput TCR immunosequencing, statistical association of individual TCRs with disease status, and machine learning. Genome-wide SNP genotypes for about three fifths of the roughly 670 donors were used in a later genetic analysis, which treated that subset as a discovery cohort. In a later analysis, previously published TCR beta repertoires from 670 or so donors were re-analyzed and high-resolution HLA genotyping was added so that TCR occurrence patterns could be studied. The number of typed donors differed by locus: roughly 629-630 for A, B, C, DRB1 and DQB1; about 520 for DQA1; about 600 for DPA1; and roughly 490 for DPB1. Using immunosequencing, the study profiled T cell repertoires from about 650 subjects and related those repertoires to cytomegalovirus serostatus. The study aimed to test whether cataloging public T cell receptors could reveal signatures of past pathogen exposure. Of the roughly 400 genotyped donors, around 81% fell in the genetic ancestry cluster associated with self-reported Caucasian donors. HLA typing included class I and class II loci at four-digit resolution. Donor age, sex, ethnicity and CMV serostatus were compiled together with the repertoire data. An earlier analysis of 500 to 750 of the donors applied high-throughput TCR beta sequencing to assess whether each TCR beta V gene segment acted as functional or pseudogenic.

The library was generated by the immunoSEQ multiplex PCR assay. The multiplex PCR relied on a mix of 60 forward primers for TCR Vbeta segments and 13 reverse primers for TCR Jbeta segments. The CDR3 region of rearranged TCR beta genes was amplified from genomic DNA by a multiplex PCR assay. On the Illumina HiSeq System, the amplified TCR beta libraries were sequenced as 87-base-pair reads. In the authors' own workflow: A later analysis tallied some 79 million unique TCR beta chains across the roughly 610 repertoires, and about 10 million of those chains were shared by two or more donors. Raw reads were error-corrected and collapsed into unique sequences by a nearest-neighbor algorithm in which closely related sequences were merged to remove PCR and sequencing errors. Alignment of CDR3 sequences to IMGT reference sequences was used to assign V, D and J gene segments. Each retained sequence needed at least a six-nucleotide match to both a V gene segment and a J gene segment. Rearrangements were classified as productive when the CDR3 lacked stop codons and remained in frame with V and J, and all other rearrangements were classified as non-productive. CDR3 was defined according to IMGT convention as the region running from the second conserved V-encoded cysteine to the conserved J-encoded phenylalanine. Sequences without an unambiguous match to a single V gene segment were excluded from the earlier analysis of about 600 of the donors. In an earlier analysis of 450 to 700 of the donors, V segments were called functional above 56.7% productive rearrangements and were called segregating when the between-donor standard deviation exceeded 5%. A statistical classification framework was built for diagnosing cytomegalovirus status from the catalog of TCR beta chain sequences. A later analysis assigned V and J genes by comparing TCR nucleotide sequences with IMGT/GENE-DB human TR gene sequences. In a later analysis, CDR3 sequences and most-parsimonious VDJ recombination scenarios were assigned using the TCRdist pipeline. A later analysis defined each TCR beta chain by its CDR3 amino acid sequence plus V-gene family, and excluded reads lacking a unique V-gene family. As a way to deal with suspected cross-contamination and a sequencing artifact, a later analysis dropped 450 to 600 nucleotide sequences that were highly shared and had low generation probability. In a later analysis, a clonal expansion index for each public chain was calculated from normalized within-repertoire ranks of inferred template counts. In a later analysis, generation probabilities were computed using a VDJ recombination model fitted to out-of-frame rearrangements, and the results were checked against IGoR. A later analysis scored TCR-TCR, TCR-HLA and TCR-CMV co-occurrence with hypergeometric tests, applying a repertoire-size bias correction to TCR pairs. A later analysis estimated false discovery rates by permuting HLA or CMV assignments 20 times. A later analysis grouped co-occurring TCRs with DBSCAN, adding TCRdist sequence similarity when clustering within HLA-allele-positive subsets. For co-occurrence clustering, repertoires with fewer than 30,000 or more than 120,000 public chains were excluded, along with about five repertoires with anomalous nucleotide sharing. TCRdb provides this immuneACCESS table in a form limited to in-frame rearrangements. Some clones are lacking; in checked studies, under half of them reflect an unresolved V gene, and why the rest are absent is not known. V, J and clone size were drawn from that table, and D and trimming were deduced from the DNA. This sample comprises approximately 150,000 clones, nearly 90% of them detected only once. Clones ranked in the top ten supply about 0.51% of the sample.

As concerns this clone: The antigen it binds to is not known. Base-call qualities are not available, and no considerably larger clone is one nucleotide away.

The cohort was made up of around 720 healthy bone marrow donors. All cohort members were sampled while nominally healthy, although unrecorded immune exposures were likely present. The donor tested CMV seronegative, placing the donor among the 350 to 400 seronegative members of the cohort. A peripheral blood sample was collected from each donor, and TCR beta sequencing was performed on peripheral blood mononuclear cells. Genomic DNA was extracted from the blood cell samples with the Qiagen DNeasy Blood Extraction Kit. Summary of the overall study and its limitations: Sequencing depth was assumed to be roughly uniform across donors in the presence/absence analyses, though that assumption may not hold. According to a later analysis, most CMV-associated TCR beta chains appeared to be HLA-restricted, and the HLA associations seemed to be driven largely by CMV exposure. In a later analysis, HLA-associated TCR beta chains showed more clonal expansion and lower generation probabilities than non-associated chains that were equally common. Assigning TCR associations to individual alleles was difficult when HLA alleles, especially DR and DQ, strongly co-occurred. The only immune exposure information available for the cohort was CMV serostatus. A total of 150 to 200 TCR beta chains were listed by the study as associated with cytomegalovirus. Correlated functional status among segregating V segments might reflect linkage disequilibrium, but an unknown experimental factor could not be ruled out. A group of highly shared sequence variants was considered likely to be a technical artifact of the sequencing pipeline. Specific HLA alleles were associated with 15,000 to 20,000 TCR beta sequences at a false discovery rate of 0.05 in a later analysis. According to a later genetic analysis, donors in an Asian-associated ancestry cluster had fewer N-insertions in productive TCRs than the approximately 650-donor mean. Most TCR sequences were seen in very few donors, while some public TCRs were found in many individuals. Because some donors lacked HLA typing at each locus, the association tests relied only on the typed subset. It was suggested by the authors that the approach could potentially be generalized to other disease states and immunological phenotypes. Because the 87-base-pair reads could not distinguish some IMGT-functional V segments, including TRBV6-2 and TRBV6-3, those segments were excluded. Approximately 16 rarely observed V segments, including chromosome 9 orphons, were excluded from the earlier analysis of a few hundred of the donors because counts were too low. A further reported finding was that TCR beta sequences accurately predicted the HLA-A and HLA-B alleles for most subjects in the first cohort. In vitro tests confirmed that a few of the cytomegalovirus-associated TCR beta chains recognize cytomegalovirus antigens. According to a later analysis, TCR association rates differed among HLA loci, with DRB1 alleles showing the most associated TCRs and HLA-C alleles showing the fewest. In an earlier analysis of approximately 600 of the donors, most TCR beta V segments were observed in productive rearrangements about 87% or about 30% of the time, broadly matching IMGT annotations. An association between a missense DCLRE1C variant and V-gene and J-gene trimming of TCR beta chains was found in a later genetic analysis and replicated in an independent cohort. Only TCR beta chains were sequenced in this cohort, and the absence of alpha or paired-chain data limited detectable features. A later analysis reported that several top co-occurrence clusters appeared linked to parvovirus B19, influenza, CMV and Epstein-Barr virus. The classifier was reported to diagnose cytomegalovirus status with high specificity and sensitivity in both the original and validation cohorts.

The germline V gene sets CDR1 to ENHRY and CDR2 to SYGVKD. V lost 4 bases and J lost 3 bases; the stretch between them is 11 bases long. From its cysteine to its phenylalanine, the CDR3 spans 14 amino acids. Only the CDR3 portion is preserved as DNA: 42 bases, with reading frame beginning at the first base. Source material: PBMCs. Recombination joined TRBV10-3 with TRBJ2-3, with the identity of the D gene unclear. This TCR was recovered from a middle-aged woman in good health and CMV-seronegative. DNA sequence: TGTGCCATCAGTGTCTCAGGCCCTACAGATACGCAGTATTTT. This yields the protein CAISVSGPTDTQYF.